Detailed here is one T cell receptor beta chain. Its antigen is unidentified. The data were taken from a study of cytomegalovirus exposure and HLA in healthy donors. The ends were cut back, 2 bases at V and 1 base at J, with 9 bases in the middle. The CDR3 has 14 residues. Per germline, CDR1 SGHKS and CDR2 YYEKEE (reference sequence). Vbeta (60) and Jbeta (13) primers were used in the PCR. This table comes from immunoSEQ multiplex PCR, and its TCRdb copy is limited to in-frame clones, with some not included. In the table there are 200,000 or so clones, about 85% of which are singletons. While unrecorded immune exposures were likely, the donors were nominally healthy when sampled. Findings and limits, study-wide: Evidence from a later analysis indicated that most CMV-associated TCR beta chains looked HLA-restricted. Reports showed the classifier diagnosing cytomegalovirus status with high specificity and sensitivity.

The chain uses TRBV5-5 and TRBJ1-1; D unclear. The TCR was taken from a male donor in good health and CMV-seropositive. Sequenced input: PBMCs. CDR3: CASSFGGKNTEAFF. CDR3 sequence (DNA): TGTGCCAGCAGCTTCGGAGGAAAGAACACTGAAGCTTTCTTT.